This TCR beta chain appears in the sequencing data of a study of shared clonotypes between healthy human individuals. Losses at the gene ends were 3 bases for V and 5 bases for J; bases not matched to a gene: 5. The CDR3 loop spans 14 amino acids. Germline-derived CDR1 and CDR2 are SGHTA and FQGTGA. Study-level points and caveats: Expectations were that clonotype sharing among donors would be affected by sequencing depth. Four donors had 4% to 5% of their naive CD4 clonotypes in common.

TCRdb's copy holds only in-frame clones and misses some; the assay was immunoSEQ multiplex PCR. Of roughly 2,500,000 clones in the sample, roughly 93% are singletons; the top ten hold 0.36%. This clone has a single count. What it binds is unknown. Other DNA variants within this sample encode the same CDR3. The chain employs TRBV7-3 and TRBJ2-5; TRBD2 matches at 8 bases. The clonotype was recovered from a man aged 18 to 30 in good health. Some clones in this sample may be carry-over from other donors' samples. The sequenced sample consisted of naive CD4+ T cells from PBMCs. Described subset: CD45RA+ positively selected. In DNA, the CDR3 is TGTGCCAGCAGCTTGAGCGGGGGTCGGGAGACCCAGTACTTC. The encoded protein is CASSLSGGRETQYF.